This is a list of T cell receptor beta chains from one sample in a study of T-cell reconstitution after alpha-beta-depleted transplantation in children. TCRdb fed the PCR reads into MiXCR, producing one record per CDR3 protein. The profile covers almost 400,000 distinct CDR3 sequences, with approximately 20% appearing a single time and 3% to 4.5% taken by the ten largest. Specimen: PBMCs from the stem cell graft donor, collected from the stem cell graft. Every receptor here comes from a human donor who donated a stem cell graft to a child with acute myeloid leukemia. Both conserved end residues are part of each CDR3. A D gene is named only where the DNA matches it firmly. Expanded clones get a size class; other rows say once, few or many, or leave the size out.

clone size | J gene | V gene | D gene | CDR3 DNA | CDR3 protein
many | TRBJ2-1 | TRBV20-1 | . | TGCAGTGCTAGACCCGTCGGGTCCTACAATGAGCAGTTCTTC | CSARPVGSYNEQFF
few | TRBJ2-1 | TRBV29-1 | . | TGCAGCGTCCTCGGCCTATACAATGAGCAGTTCTTC | CSVLGLYNEQFF
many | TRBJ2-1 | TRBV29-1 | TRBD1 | TGCAGCGTTGTAGGACAGGGGCACGATGAGCAGTTCTTC | CSVVGQGHDEQFF
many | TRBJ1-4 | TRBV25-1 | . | TGTGCCAGCAGTGATCAAAAGGTTGTGGAGGAAAAACTGTTTTTT | CASSDQKVVEEKLFF
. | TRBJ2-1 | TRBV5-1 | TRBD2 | TGCGCCAGCAGCGATCGGGACTATAGCGGTAATGAGCAGTTCTTC | CASSDRDYSGNEQFF
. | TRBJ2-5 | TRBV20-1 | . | TGCAGTGCGGGGGAAGGAGGTGGAGAGACCCAGTACTTC | CSAGEGGGETQYF
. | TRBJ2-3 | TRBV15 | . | TGTGCCACCACCGCAGGACGCACTAGCACAGATACGCAGTATTTT | CATTAGRTSTDTQYF
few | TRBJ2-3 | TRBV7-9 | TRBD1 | TGTGCCAGCAGCTTAAGACAGGGTGGCACAGATACGCAGTATTTT | CASSLRQGGTDTQYF
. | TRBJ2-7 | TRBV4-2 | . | TGTGCCAGCAGCCAAGTCGCGCTAGCCCAGGACTCCTACGAGCAGTACTTC | CASSQVALAQDSYEQYF
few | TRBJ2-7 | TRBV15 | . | TGTGCCACCAGCAGGGACGTTACCTACGAGCAGTACTTC | CATSRDVTYEQYF
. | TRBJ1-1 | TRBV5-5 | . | TGTGCCAGCACCCATGGAGGGGGCACTGAAGCTTTCTTT | CASTHGGGTEAFF
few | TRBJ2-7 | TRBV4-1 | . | TGCGCCAGCAGCCACAGGGGAAAGGGAACCTACGAGCAGTACTTC | CASSHRGKGTYEQYF
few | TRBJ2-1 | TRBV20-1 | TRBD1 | TGCAGTGCTATCCGGCCGGGACAGGGCCTCAATGAGCAGTTCTTC | CSAIRPGQGLNEQFF
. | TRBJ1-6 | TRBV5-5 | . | TGTGCCAGCAGCTTGGGACAGGCCTCCTATAATTCACCCCTCCACTTT | CASSLGQASYNSPLHF
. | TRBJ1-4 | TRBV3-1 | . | TGTGCCAGCAGCACCTCAACTAATGAAAAACTGTTTTTT | CASSTSTNEKLFF
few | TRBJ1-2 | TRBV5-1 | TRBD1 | TGCGCCAGCAGCGGCGGGACAGGGGTAGAGGGCTACACCTTC | CASSGGTGVEGYTF
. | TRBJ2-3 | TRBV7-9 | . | TGTGCCAGCAGCTCCTTCCGAGGGGAGACGCAGTATTTT | CASSSFRGETQYF
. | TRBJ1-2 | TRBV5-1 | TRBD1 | TGCGCCAGCAGCAGACCAGGGGGCGAGTATGGCTACACCTTC | CASSRPGGEYGYTF
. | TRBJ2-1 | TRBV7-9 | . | TGTGCCAGCAGGGACGATGGGGGGAATGAGCAGTTCTTC | CASRDDGGNEQFF
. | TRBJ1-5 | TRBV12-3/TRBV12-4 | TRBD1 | TGTGCCAGCAGTTTTGGACAGGGGGGACGCCTTAGCAATCAGCCCCAGCATTTT | CASSFGQGGRLSNQPQHF
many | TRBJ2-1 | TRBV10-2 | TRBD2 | TGCGCCAGCAGTGAGTTTGGACTAGCGTCCTACAATGAGCAGTTCTTC | CASSEFGLASYNEQFF
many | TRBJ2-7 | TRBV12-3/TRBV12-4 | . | TGTGCCAGCAGTTTGCAGGGTTCCTACGAGCAGTACTTC | CASSLQGSYEQYF
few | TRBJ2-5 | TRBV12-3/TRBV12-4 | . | TGTGCCAGCAGTATAGGACCTTCTCAAGAGACCCAGTACTTC | CASSIGPSQETQYF
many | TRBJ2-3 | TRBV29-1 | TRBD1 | TGCAGCGATACAGGGGGTACGCAGTATTTT | CSDTGGTQYF
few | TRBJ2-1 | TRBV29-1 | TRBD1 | TGCAGCGCCACCGGGACAGGGGGCAATGAGCAGTTCTTC | CSATGTGGNEQFF
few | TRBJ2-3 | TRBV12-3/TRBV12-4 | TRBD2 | TGTGCCAGCAGTTTCCCAACTAGCGGGACAGATACGCAGTATTTT | CASSFPTSGTDTQYF
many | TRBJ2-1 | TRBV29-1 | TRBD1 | TGCAGCGTCAACGGACAGGGCAATGAGCAGTTCTTC | CSVNGQGNEQFF
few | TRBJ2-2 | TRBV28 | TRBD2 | TGTGCCAGCAGTCCTTCGCTAGCGGGAGTCCGGGAGCTGTTTTTT | CASSPSLAGVRELFF
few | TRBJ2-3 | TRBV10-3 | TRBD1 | TGTGCCATCAGTGAGCCGTCCCGGGGACAGGGAGACACAGATACGCAGTATTTT | CAISEPSRGQGDTDTQYF
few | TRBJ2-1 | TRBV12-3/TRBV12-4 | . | TGTGCCAGCAGTGACGACCTGTACAATGAGCAGTTCTTC | CASSDDLYNEQFF
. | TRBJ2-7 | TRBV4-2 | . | TGTGCCAGCAGCCACCTACAGAACTCCTACGAGCAGTACTTC | CASSHLQNSYEQYF
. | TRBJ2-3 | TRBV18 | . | TGTGCCAGCTCACGGGATCAAGATACGCAGTATTTT | CASSRDQDTQYF
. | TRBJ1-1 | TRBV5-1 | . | TGCGCCAGCAGCTTGGAAGGGGCGGGAACTGAAGCTTTCTTT | CASSLEGAGTEAFF
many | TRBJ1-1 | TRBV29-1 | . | TGCAGCGCCGGGGACCCGGTGGAGACTGAAGCTTTCTTT | CSAGDPVETEAFF
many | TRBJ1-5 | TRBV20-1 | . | TGCAGTGCTACCCAAGGGGGTAGCAATCAGCCCCAGCATTTT | CSATQGGSNQPQHF
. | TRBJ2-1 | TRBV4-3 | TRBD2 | TGCGCCAGCACATCTTGGGGTAGCGGGAAGGGTGGTGAGCAGTTCTTC | CASTSWGSGKGGEQFF
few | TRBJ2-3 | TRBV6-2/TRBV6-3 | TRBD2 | TGTGCCAGCAGTATCGGGACTAGCGGGAGGCCAGATACGCAGTATTTT | CASSIGTSGRPDTQYF
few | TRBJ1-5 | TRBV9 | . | TGTGCCAGCAGCGTAGATGCGGTTCAGCCCCAGCATTTT | CASSVDAVQPQHF
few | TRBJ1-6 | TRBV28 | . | TGTGCCAGCAGCTATCCGGGGGATTCACCCCTCCACTTT | CASSYPGDSPLHF
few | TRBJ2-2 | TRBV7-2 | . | TGTGCCAGCAGTAAATCGCCAAGGGCCGCCACCGGGGAGCTGTTTTTT | CASSKSPRAATGELFF
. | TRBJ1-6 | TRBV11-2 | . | TGTGCCAGCAGCTTTTCCTCTACAGGTGGCAATTCACCCCTCCACTTT | CASSFSSTGGNSPLHF
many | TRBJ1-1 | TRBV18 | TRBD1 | TGTGCCAGCTCCCCCAAGACAGGGACGGACACTGAAGCTTTCTTT | CASSPKTGTDTEAFF